Listed here are 24 T cell receptor beta chains from one sample, sequenced in a study of shared T cell receptors in the human thymus (dated by TCRdb to 2020 to 2022). Libraries were made using the immunoSEQ multiplex PCR assay. The source is immuneACCESS, and TCRdb retained only in-frame sequences with V and J called. Part of the clones is not carried over; for the studies checked, unresolved V genes explain less than half of this, and the remainder is unexplained. This sample gives approximately 730,000 clones in total; approximately 83% of them show up just once. The top ten constitute about 0.0098% of the sample. The sample also formed part of further work on human thymus T cells.

The source material was thymocytes. All receptors come from a girl under three years old with a congenital heart defect. Donor details come from another sample of the same person, matched by shared clones.

This chain joins TRBV20-1 and TRBJ1-2, with D unclear. The V gene lost 0 bases and the J gene lost 12 bases, with 11 bases spanning the gap. Germline CDR1 DFQATT, CDR2 SNEGSKA (reference sequence). CDR3 length: 11 residues. Here the CDR3 reads CSARDRNEHTF. CDR3 nucleotide sequence: TGCAGTGCTAGAGATCGTAATGAGCACACCTTC.

V and J are TRBV5-1 and TRBJ1-3, with D possibly being TRBD1 (5 bases). Trimming removed 7 bases at V and 2 bases at J, with 16 bases between. Germline V gene lookup returns CDR1 SGHRS and CDR2 YFSETQ. The CDR3 contains 15 residues. This CDR3 is CASGYTGEAGNTIYF. The DNA of the CDR3 is TGCGCCAGCGGGTATACGGGGGAAGCTGGAAACACCATATATTTT. The full variable domain, with the rest looked up from reference TRBV5-1 and TRBJ1-3, is KAGVTQTPRYLIKTRGQQVTLSCSPISGHRSVSWYQQTPGQGLQFLFEYFSETQRNKGNFPGRFSGRQFSNSRSEMNVSTLELGDSALYLCASGYTGEAGNTIYFGEGSWLTVV.

The chain employs TRBV6-5 and TRBJ1-5, with D perhaps matching TRBD1 (5 bases). The CDR3 is 14 residues long. Trimming took off 6 bases at V and 6 bases at J, with 15 bases between the two ends. From germline, CDR1 is MNHEY and CDR2 SVGAGI. CDR3 protein: CASSRQGGGQPQHF. In nucleotides, the CDR3 is TGTGCCAGCAGCCGCCAGGGCGGGGGTCAGCCCCAGCATTTT.

This clone was recorded a few times. The chain carries TRBV4-2 and TRBJ1-5; TRBD1 matches 7 bases. The CDR3 covers 18 residues. Germline loops: CDR1 LGHNA, CDR2 YNFKEQ. V lost 2 bases to trimming and J lost 0 bases; unmatched junction nucleotides: 10. CDR3 sequence reads: CASSQSMTGIDSNQPQHF. The CDR3 nucleotides read TGTGCCAGCAGCCAATCTATGACAGGGATAGATAGCAATCAGCCCCAGCATTTT.

In regard to this clone: Sequence at one end of the junction differs from germline and may be a read error. Other nucleotide sequences from this sample produce the same CDR3. V gene TRBV5-1 combines with J gene TRBJ1-6; 7 bases align to TRBD1. Germline-derived CDR1 and CDR2 are SGHRS and YFSETQ. This CDR3 spans 19 amino acids. CDR3 in DNA: TGCGCCAGCAGCTTGGATCGGGCAGGGGGTAGAGAATGGAATTCCCCCCTCCACTTT. Its translation: CASSLDRAGGREWNSPLHF. Full variable domain (rest looked up from reference TRBV5-1 and TRBJ1-6): KAGVTQTPRYLIKTRGQQVTLSCSPISGHRSVSWYQQTPGQGLQFLFEYFSETQRNKGNFPGRFSGRQFSNSRSEMNVSTLELGDSALYLCASSLDRAGGREWNSPLHFGNGTRLTVT.

The rearrangement joins TRBV30 to TRBJ2-4; D possibly corresponds to TRBD2 (5 bases). Trimming removed 2 bases from V and 3 bases from J, with 14 bases in between. Per germline, CDR1 GTSNPN and CDR2 SVGIG (reference sequence). The length of the CDR3 is 15 residues. CDR3 in amino acids: CAWSYGGRHKNIQYF. The CDR3 DNA follows: TGTGCCTGGAGTTATGGCGGGCGCCACAAAAACATTCAGTACTTC.

This chain uses TRBV19 with TRBJ1-5; 7 bases map to TRBD1. This CDR3 region has 16 residues. Losses at the gene ends were 5 bases for V and 0 bases for J; bases not matched to a gene: 7. The germline CDR1 and CDR2 sequences are LNHDA and SQIVND (reference sequence). The CDR3 is CASSFRQGNSNQPQHF. In DNA, the CDR3 is TGTGCCAGTAGTTTCCGACAGGGCAATAGCAATCAGCCCCAGCATTTT.

The chain employs TRBV6-1 and TRBJ2-7; 7 bases agree with TRBD1. Germline trimming cut 4 bases from V and 3 bases from J; bases unmatched to any gene: 9. The CDR3 is 15 residues long. From germline, CDR1 is MNHNS and CDR2 SASEGT. CDR3 coding DNA: TGTGCCAGCAGTGGCCTTGACAGGGTCAGCTACGAGCAGTACTTC. Protein product: CASSGLDRVSYEQYF.

The J gene is TRBJ1-2, the V gene TRBV5-5; possibly TRBD1 for D (5 bases). Per germline, CDR1 SGHKS and CDR2 YYEKEE (reference sequence). V was shortened by 1 base and J by 0 bases, with 22 bases between the two germline ends. There are 19 residues in the CDR3. The CDR3 bases are TGTGCCAGCAGCTTGTGGACCCCACTCGGGGGTGCTTCTAACTATGGCTACACCTTC. This translates into CASSLWTPLGGASNYGYTF.

The CDR3 here is CASSLAGERVNGYTF. The CDR3 nucleotides are TGCGCCAGCAGCTTGGCCGGGGAACGGGTTAACGGCTACACCTTC. The chain employs TRBV5-1 and TRBJ1-2; D gene uncertain. This CDR3 has 15 residues. The germline V gene has CDR1 SGHRS and CDR2 YFSETQ. The V end was cut by 0 bases, the J end by 8 bases, with 17 bases between.

As DNA, the CDR3 is TGTGCCAGCAGTGAGCCCCCCGTCTTACTAGCGGGAACCTACGAGCAGTACTTC. This codes for CASSEPPVLLAGTYEQYF. V usage is TRBV6-1 and J usage is TRBJ2-7; 10 bases line up with TRBD2. J was trimmed by 2 bases and V by 3 bases; bases with no gene match: 13. The CDR3 has 18 residues. The germline V gene encodes CDR1 MNHNS and CDR2 SASEGT.

The CDR3 here is CASSQVNTEAFF. The CDR3, as DNA: TGTGCCAGTAGTCAGGTGAACACTGAAGCTTTCTTT. The chain is built from TRBV19 and TRBJ1-1, with unresolved D. The CDR3 length is 12 residues. V lost 5 bases to trimming and J lost 0 bases, with 4 bases between them. Germline V gives CDR1 LNHDA, CDR2 SQIVND (reference sequence).

The chain uses TRBV6-1 and TRBJ1-2; D call uncertain. Germline-derived CDR1 and CDR2 are MNHNS and SASEGT. The CDR3 runs to 16 residues. Trimming removed 2 bases at V and 5 bases at J, with 18 bases between. The CDR3: CASSERQLLGFYGYTF. CDR3 DNA sequence: TGTGCCAGCAGTGAACGCCAACTGCTAGGATTTTATGGCTACACCTTC.

The rearrangement joins TRBV12-5 to TRBJ2-5, with 7 nucleotides matching TRBD2. With V trimmed by 6 bases and J by 5 bases, 15 bases remained unmatched. CDR3 size: 16 residues. Looked up from germline, CDR1 is LGHNT and CDR2 is FRNRAP. In DNA, the CDR3 is TGTGCTAGTGGCGACCTTAGGACTAGGGGTGCTGAGACCCAGTACTTC. Translating gives CASGDLRTRGAETQYF.

In DNA form, the CDR3 reads TGCGCCAGCAGTCAATCGATTGGCGGCCGAAATACTCATGGCTACACCTTC. Its translation: CASSQSIGGRNTHGYTF. The rearrangement uses TRBV23-1 and TRBJ1-2; D not certain. TRBV23-1 qualifies as an ORF whose function is uncertain. The V gene lost 0 bases and the J gene lost 6 bases, with 20 bases spanning the gap. The CDR3 has 17 amino acids.

In its sample, this clone was seen once. The chain is built from TRBV28 and TRBJ2-1, with a tentative D call TRBD2 (5 bases). The CDR3 sequence is 19 residues long. Germline assignment: CDR1 MDHEN and CDR2 SYDVKM. Trimming left V 8 bases short and J 0 bases short, with 26 bases between. This CDR3 is CASYAPPPNRGSSYNEQFF. CDR3 nucleotide sequence: TGTGCCAGCTACGCACCCCCTCCTAATCGGGGTAGCTCCTACAATGAGCAGTTCTTC.

This clone was recorded only once. V is TRBV6-5 and J is TRBJ2-1, with a possible D match to TRBD1 (5 bases). Trimming shortened V by 6 bases and J by 2 bases, and 14 bases separated the two germline ends. Germline lookup yields CDR1 MNHEY and CDR2 SVGAGI. There are 15 residues in the CDR3. This CDR3 is CASRETAKPYNEQFF. In nucleotides, the CDR3 is TGTGCCAGCAGAGAGACAGCGAAACCCTACAATGAGCAGTTCTTC.

The chain uses TRBV25-1 and TRBJ1-2; tentative D call: TRBD1 (6 bases). V lost 2 bases and J lost 5, with 12 bases in between. This CDR3 has 14 residues. CDR1 and CDR2 from the germline V gene are MGHDK and SYGVNS. CDR3 nucleotides: TGTGCCAGCAGTGAACCCGGCAGGGGTTATGGCTACACCTTC. Its protein is CASSEPGRGYGYTF.

The chain recombines TRBV6-1 with TRBJ2-3; possible D gene TRBD2, 6 bases. CDR1 is MNHNS, CDR2 SASEGT, per germline. V lost 0 bases and J lost 0, with 10 bases in between. CDR3 length equals 16 residues. The CDR3 region is CASSEAEGKSTDTQYF. The CDR3 DNA is TGTGCCAGCAGTGAAGCGGAGGGGAAGAGCACAGATACGCAGTATTTT.

This chain links TRBV6-7 with TRBJ2-5, with 9 bases that match TRBD2. TRBV6-7 is identified as an open reading frame with a role that is uncertain. V lost 5 bases and J lost 5; bases outside the gene matches: 21. There are 19 residues in the CDR3. CDR3 in amino acids: CASSKRASGVNDTGETQYF. CDR3 DNA sequence: TGTGCCAGCAGTAAGAGGGCTAGCGGGGTGAATGACACGGGCGAGACCCAGTACTTC.

This chain uses TRBV9 with TRBJ1-1, with 7 bases aligning to TRBD1. The CDR3 has 17 amino acids. Germline CDR1 and CDR2: SGDLS and YYNGEE. The V and J ends lost 4 bases and 1 base, in that order; junction bases with no gene match: 13. The CDR3 here is CASSPTGGGEGNTEAFF. In nucleotides, the CDR3 is TGTGCCAGCAGCCCCACGGGAGGGGGCGAGGGGAACACTGAAGCTTTCTTT. The full variable domain, with the rest looked up from reference TRBV9 and TRBJ1-1, is DSGVTQTPKHLITATGQRVTLRCSPRSGDLSVYWYQQSLDQGLQFLIQYYNGEERAKGNILERFSAQQFPDLHSELNLSSLELGDSALYFCASSPTGGGEGNTEAFFGQGTRLTVV.

The J gene is TRBJ1-4, the V gene TRBV6-5; 9 nucleotides line up with TRBD1. V was pared by 4 bases and J by 8 bases, with 8 bases of the junction left unmatched. The CDR3 has 15 residues. Germline V lookup: CDR1 MNHEY, CDR2 SVGAGI. The CDR3 region has the DNA TGTGCCAGCAGTTTGGGACAGGGAATGAGCGAAAAACTGTTTTTT. Its translation is CASSLGQGMSEKLFF.

The V and J genes are TRBV9 and TRBJ1-1; D perhaps matches TRBD1 (5 bases). There are 12 residues in the CDR3. Germline V gene lookup returns CDR1 SGDLS and CDR2 YYNGEE. V dropped 4 bases and J dropped 7 bases, with 11 bases sitting between them. The CDR3 DNA follows: TGTGCCAGCAGCCTCGGGGGAGGTGAAGCTTTCTTT. Translated: CASSLGGGEAFF.

V is TRBV5-1 and J is TRBJ1-2; 9 bases fit TRBD1. The CDR3 spans 14 residues. V shed 3 bases, J shed 4 bases, and the junction held 4 bases outside the gene matches. Per the germline V gene, CDR1 is SGHRS and CDR2 is YFSETQ. The CDR3: CASSYRDRVYGYTF. In DNA form, the CDR3 reads TGCGCCAGCAGCTACCGGGACAGGGTCTATGGCTACACCTTC.